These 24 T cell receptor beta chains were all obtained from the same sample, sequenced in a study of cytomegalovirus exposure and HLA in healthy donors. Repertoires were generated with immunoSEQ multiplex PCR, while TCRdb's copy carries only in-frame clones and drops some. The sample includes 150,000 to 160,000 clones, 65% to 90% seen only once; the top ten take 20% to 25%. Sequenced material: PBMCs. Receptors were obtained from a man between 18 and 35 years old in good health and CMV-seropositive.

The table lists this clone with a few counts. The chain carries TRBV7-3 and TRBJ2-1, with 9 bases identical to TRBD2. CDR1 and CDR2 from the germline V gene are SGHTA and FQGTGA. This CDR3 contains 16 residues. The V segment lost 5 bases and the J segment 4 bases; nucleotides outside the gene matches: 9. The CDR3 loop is CASSPTRAGGYNEQFF. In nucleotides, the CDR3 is TGTGCCAGCAGCCCTACTAGAGCGGGAGGATACAATGAGCAGTTCTTC.

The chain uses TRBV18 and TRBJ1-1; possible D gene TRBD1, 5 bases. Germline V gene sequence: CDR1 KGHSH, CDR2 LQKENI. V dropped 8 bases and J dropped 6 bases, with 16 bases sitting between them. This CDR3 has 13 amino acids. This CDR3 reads CASTPMGRSEAFF. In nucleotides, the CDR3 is TGTGCCAGCACGCCTATGGGGCGGTCTGAAGCTTTCTTT.

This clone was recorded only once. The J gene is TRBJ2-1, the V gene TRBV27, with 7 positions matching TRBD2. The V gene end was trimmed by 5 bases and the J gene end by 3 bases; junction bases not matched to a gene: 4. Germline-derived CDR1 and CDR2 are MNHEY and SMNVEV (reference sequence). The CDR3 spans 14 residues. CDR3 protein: CASSPAGDYNEQFF. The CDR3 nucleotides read TGTGCCAGCAGTCCGGCGGGAGACTACAATGAGCAGTTCTTC.

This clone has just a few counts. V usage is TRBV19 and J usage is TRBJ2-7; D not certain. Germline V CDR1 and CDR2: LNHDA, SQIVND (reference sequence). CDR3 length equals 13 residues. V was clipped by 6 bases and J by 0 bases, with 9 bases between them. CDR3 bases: TGTGCCAGTAGCTTCGACAACTCCTACGAGCAGTACTTC. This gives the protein CASSFDNSYEQYF.

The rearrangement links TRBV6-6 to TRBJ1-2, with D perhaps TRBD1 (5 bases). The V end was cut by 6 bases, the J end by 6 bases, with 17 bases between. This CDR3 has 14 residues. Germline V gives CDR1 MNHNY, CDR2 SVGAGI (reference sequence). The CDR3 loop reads CASRLGGDPNGYTF. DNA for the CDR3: TGTGCCAGCAGACTCGGGGGGGACCCTAATGGCTACACCTTC.

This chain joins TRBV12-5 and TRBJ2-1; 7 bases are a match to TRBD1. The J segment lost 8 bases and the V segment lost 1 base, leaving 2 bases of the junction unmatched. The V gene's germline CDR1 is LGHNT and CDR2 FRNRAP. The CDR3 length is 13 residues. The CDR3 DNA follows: TGTGCTAGTGGTTTGGGACAGGGTGATGAGCAGTTCTTC. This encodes CASGLGQGDEQFF.

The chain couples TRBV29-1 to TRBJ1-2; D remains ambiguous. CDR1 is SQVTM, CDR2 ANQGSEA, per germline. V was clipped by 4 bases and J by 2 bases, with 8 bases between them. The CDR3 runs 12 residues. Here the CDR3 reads CSVAGANYGYTF. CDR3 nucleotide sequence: TGCAGCGTTGCAGGCGCAAACTATGGCTACACCTTC. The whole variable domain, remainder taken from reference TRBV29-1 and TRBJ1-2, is SAVISQKPSRDICQRGTSLTIQCQVDSQVTMMFWYRQQPGQSLTLIATANQGSEATYESGFVIDKFPISRPNLTFSTLTVSNMSPEDSSIYLCSVAGANYGYTFGSGTRLTVV.

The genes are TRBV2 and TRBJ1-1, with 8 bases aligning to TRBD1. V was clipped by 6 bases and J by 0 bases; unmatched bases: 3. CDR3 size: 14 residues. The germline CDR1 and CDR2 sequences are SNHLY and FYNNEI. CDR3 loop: CASRSGGMNTEAFF. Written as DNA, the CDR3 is TGTGCCAGCAGATCAGGGGGCATGAACACTGAAGCTTTCTTT. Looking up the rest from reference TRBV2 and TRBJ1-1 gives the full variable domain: EPEVTQTPSHQVTQMGQEVILRCVPISNHLYFYWYRQILGQKVEFLVSFYNNEISEKSEIFDDQFSVERPDGSNFTLKIRSTKLEDSAMYFCASRSGGMNTEAFFGQGTRLTVV.

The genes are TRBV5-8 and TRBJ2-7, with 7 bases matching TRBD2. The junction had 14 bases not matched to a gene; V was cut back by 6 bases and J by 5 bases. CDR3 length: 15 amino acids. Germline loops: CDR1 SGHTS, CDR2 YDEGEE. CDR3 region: CASTLASLADDEQYF. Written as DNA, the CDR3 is TGTGCCAGCACCCTTGCTTCCCTAGCGGATGACGAGCAGTACTTC. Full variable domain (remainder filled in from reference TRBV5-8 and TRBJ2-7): EAGVTQSPTHLIKTRGQQATLRCSPISGHTSVYWYQQALGLGLQFLLWYDEGEERNRGNFPPRFSGRQFPNYSSELNVNALELEDSALYLCASTLASLADDEQYFGPGTRLTVT.

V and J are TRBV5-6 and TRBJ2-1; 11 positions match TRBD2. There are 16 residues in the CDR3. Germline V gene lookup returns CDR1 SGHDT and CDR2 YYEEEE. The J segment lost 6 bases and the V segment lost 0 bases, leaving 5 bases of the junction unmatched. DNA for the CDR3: TGTGCCAGCAGCTTGGCTAGCGGGGGGAACCTCAATGAGCAGTTCTTC. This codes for CASSLASGGNLNEQFF. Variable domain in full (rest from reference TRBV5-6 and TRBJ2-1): DAGVTQSPTHLIKTRGQQVTLRCSPKSGHDTVSWYQQALGQGPQFIFQYYEEEERQRGNFPDRFSGHQFPNYSSELNVNALLLGDSALYLCASSLASGGNLNEQFFGPGTRLTVL.

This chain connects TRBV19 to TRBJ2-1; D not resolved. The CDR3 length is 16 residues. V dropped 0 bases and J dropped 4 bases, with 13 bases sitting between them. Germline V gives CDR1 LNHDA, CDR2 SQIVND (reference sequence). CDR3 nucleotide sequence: TGTGCCAGTAGTATAGATCTGAGCGTAGGATACAATGAGCAGTTCTTC. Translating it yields CASSIDLSVGYNEQFF.

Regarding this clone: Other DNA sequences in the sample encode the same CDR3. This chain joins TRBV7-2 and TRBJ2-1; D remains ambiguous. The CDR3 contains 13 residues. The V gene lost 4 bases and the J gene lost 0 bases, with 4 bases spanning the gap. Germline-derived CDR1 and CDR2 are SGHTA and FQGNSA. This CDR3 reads CASSSSSYNEQFF. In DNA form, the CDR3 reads TGTGCCAGCAGCTCTAGCTCCTACAATGAGCAGTTCTTC. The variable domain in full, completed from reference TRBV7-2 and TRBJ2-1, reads GAGVSQSPSNKVTEKGKDVELRCDPISGHTALYWYRQSLGQGLEFLIYFQGNSAPDKSGLPSDRFSAERTGGSVSTLTIQRTQQEDSAVYLCASSSSSYNEQFFGPGTRLTVL.

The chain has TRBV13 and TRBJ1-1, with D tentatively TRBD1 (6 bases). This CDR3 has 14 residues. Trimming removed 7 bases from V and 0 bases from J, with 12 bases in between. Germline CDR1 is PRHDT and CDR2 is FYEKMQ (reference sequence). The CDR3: CASNQRGLNTEAFF. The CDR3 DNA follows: TGTGCCAGCAACCAGAGGGGGTTGAACACTGAAGCTTTCTTT.

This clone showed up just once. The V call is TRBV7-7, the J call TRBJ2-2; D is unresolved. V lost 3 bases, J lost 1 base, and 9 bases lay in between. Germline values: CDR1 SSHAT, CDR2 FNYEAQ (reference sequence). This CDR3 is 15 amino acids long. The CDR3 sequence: CASSLGYMNTGELFF. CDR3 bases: TGTGCCAGCAGCTTGGGCTACATGAACACCGGGGAGCTGTTTTTT. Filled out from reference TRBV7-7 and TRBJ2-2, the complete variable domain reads GAGVSQSPRYKVTKRGQDVTLRCDPISSHATLYWYQQALGQGPEFLTYFNYEAQPDKSGLPSDRFSAERPEGSISTLTIQRTEQRDSAMYRCASSLGYMNTGELFFGEGSRLTVL.

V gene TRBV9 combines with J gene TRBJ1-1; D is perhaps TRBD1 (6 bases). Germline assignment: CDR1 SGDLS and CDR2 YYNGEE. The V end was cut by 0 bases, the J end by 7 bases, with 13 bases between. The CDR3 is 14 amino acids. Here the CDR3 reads CASSVELGAVEAFF. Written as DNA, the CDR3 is TGTGCCAGCAGCGTAGAGCTGGGGGCGGTTGAAGCTTTCTTT.

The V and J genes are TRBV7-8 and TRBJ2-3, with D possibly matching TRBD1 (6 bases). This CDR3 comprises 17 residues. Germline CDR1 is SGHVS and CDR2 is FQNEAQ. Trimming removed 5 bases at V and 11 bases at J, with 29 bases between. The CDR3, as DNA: TGTGCCAGCAGCCCCCCCGCCAACAGGGAGTCATCTTACATGCAGTATTTT. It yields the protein CASSPPANRESSYMQYF.

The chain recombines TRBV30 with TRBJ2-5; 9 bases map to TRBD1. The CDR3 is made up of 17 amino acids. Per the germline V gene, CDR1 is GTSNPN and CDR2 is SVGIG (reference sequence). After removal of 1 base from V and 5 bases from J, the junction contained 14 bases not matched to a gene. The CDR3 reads CAWSGGLGQGSGETQYF. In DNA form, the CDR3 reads TGTGCCTGGAGTGGGGGCCTTGGACAGGGGTCCGGGGAGACCCAGTACTTC.

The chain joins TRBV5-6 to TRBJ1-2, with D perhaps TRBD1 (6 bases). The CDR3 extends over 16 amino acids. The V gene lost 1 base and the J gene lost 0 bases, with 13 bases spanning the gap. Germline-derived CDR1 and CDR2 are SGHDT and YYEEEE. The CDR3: CASSLYDRTPNYGYTF. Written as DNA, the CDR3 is TGTGCCAGCAGCTTGTACGACAGGACCCCTAACTATGGCTACACCTTC.

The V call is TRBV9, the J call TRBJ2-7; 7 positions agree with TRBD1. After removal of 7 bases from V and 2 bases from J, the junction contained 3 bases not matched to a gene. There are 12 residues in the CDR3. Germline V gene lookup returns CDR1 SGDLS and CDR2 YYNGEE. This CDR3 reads CASGDSPYEQYF. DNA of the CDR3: TGTGCCAGCGGGGACAGCCCCTACGAGCAGTACTTC.

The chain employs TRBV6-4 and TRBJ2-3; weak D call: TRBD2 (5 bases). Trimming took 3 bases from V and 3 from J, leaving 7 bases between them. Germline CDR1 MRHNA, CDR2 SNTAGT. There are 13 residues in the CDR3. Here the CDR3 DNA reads TGTGCCAGCAGTGATCGGGAAACAGATACGCAGTATTTT. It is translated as CASSDRETDTQYF.

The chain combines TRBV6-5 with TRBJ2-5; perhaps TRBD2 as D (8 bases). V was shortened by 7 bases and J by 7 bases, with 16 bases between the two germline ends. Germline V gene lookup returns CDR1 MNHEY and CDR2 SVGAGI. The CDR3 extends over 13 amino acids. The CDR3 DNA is TGTGCCAGCAAGAGGGGGCGGGGGGCGACCCAGTACTTC. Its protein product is CASKRGRGATQYF.

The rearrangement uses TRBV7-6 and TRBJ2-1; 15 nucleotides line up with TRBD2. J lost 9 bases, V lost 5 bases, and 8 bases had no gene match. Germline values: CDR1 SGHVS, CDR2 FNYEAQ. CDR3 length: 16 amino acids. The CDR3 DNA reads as TGTGCCAGCAGCCGCACAGGGACTAGCGGGGGGATTGAGCAGTTCTTC. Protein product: CASSRTGTSGGIEQFF.

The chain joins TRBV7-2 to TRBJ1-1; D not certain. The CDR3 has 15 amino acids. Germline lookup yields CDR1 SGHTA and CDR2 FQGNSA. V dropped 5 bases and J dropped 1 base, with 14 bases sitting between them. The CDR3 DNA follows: TGTGCCAGCAGCACCGGGTGGCTGGGGAACACTGAAGCTTTCTTT. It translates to CASSTGWLGNTEAFF. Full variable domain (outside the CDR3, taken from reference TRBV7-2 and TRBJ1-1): GAGVSQSPSNKVTEKGKDVELRCDPISGHTALYWYRQSLGQGLEFLIYFQGNSAPDKSGLPSDRFSAERTGGSVSTLTIQRTQQEDSAVYLCASSTGWLGNTEAFFGQGTRLTVV.

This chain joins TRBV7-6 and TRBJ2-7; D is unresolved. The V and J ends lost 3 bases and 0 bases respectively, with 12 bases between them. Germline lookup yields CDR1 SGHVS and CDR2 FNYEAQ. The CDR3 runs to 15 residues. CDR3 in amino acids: CASSFAPGSSYEQYF. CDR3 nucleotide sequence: TGTGCCAGCAGCTTCGCCCCGGGTAGCTCCTACGAGCAGTACTTC.